This paragraph reports one T cell receptor (beta chain). Antigen specificity is unknown. The data were obtained in a study of cytomegalovirus exposure and HLA in healthy donors. A multiplex PCR was run with 60 Vbeta primers and 13 Jbeta primers. Data came from immunoSEQ multiplex PCR; TCRdb stores just in-frame clones and leaves some out. The table includes 200,000 or so clones, 75% to 90% detected once. Whole-study results and caveats: HLA alleles showed associations with 15,000 to 20,000 TCR beta sequences in a later analysis, at a 0.05 false discovery rate. Among TCR sequences, most were rare, though some public TCRs appeared in many donors.

This receptor was taken from a man between 40 and 49 years old in good health and CMV-seropositive. Sample: PBMCs.

The CDR3 loop is CASSKGVSGGRYQETQYF. The CDR3 coding sequence is TGTGCCAGCAGTAAAGGAGTTAGCGGGGGGAGGTACCAAGAGACCCAGTACTTC. The chain recombines TRBV25-1 with TRBJ2-5, with 10 bases fitting TRBD2. Germline values: CDR1 MGHDK, CDR2 SYGVNS. V trimming: 5 bases; J trimming: 0 bases; junction bases outside the gene matches: 12. This CDR3 spans 18 amino acids.